What follows are 8 T cell receptor beta chains derived from one specimen sequenced in a study of blood T cell repertoires in COVID-19. Only in-frame clones appear in the TCRdb table, and some are missing; sequencing was by immunoSEQ multiplex PCR. This repertoire shows around 250,000 clones, about 80% found once; its top ten account for around 2%. Material for sequencing was peripheral blood. The receptors were gathered from a man aged 30-40 years who had recovered from COVID-19.

This sequence joins TRBV5-1 and TRBJ2-2, with TRBD1 matching 10 bases. Germline V gene sequence: CDR1 SGHRS, CDR2 YFSETQ. Trimming removed 3 bases from V and 3 bases from J; junction bases left unmatched: 2. The CDR3 contains 15 residues. The CDR3 reads CASSSGQGDTGELFF. DNA for the CDR3: TGCGCCAGCAGCTCAGGACAGGGGGACACCGGGGAGCTGTTTTTT.

This chain joins TRBV18 and TRBJ1-5, with no clear D. CDR1 and CDR2 (germline): KGHSH, LQKENI. V shed 5 bases and J shed 8 bases, with 10 bases lying between them. The CDR3 totals 12 residues. CDR3 nucleotides: TGTGCCAGCTCAGAATTCGGGAAGCCCCAGCATTTT. Protein sequence: CASSEFGKPQHF.

The V and J genes are TRBV6-1 and TRBJ2-7; TRBD2 agrees at 11 bases. J lost 4 bases, V lost 2 bases, and 7 bases had no gene match. Germline CDR1 reads MNHNS; CDR2 reads SASEGT. The CDR3 sequence is 16 residues long. CDR3 protein: CASSEISGGGSYEQYF. The CDR3 bases are TGTGCCAGCAGTGAAATTAGCGGGGGGGGATCATACGAGCAGTACTTC.

The table lists this clone with a count of one. The chain carries TRBV7-9 and TRBJ1-1, with 7 bases lining up with TRBD1. Trimming cost V 4 bases and J 4 bases; bases outside gene matches: 3. This CDR3 comprises 13 residues. The germline CDR1 and CDR2 sequences are SEHNR and FQNEAQ (reference sequence). The CDR3 reads CASSWDSSTEAFF. The CDR3 region has the DNA TGTGCCAGCAGCTGGGACAGTTCCACTGAAGCTTTCTTT.

This clone was seen a few times. This chain uses TRBV2 with TRBJ1-2; the D gene is possibly TRBD1 (5 bases). The V gene's germline CDR1 is SNHLY and CDR2 FYNNEI. V lost 5 bases, J lost 2 bases, and 12 bases lay in between. This CDR3 region has 14 residues. In DNA, the CDR3 is TGTGCCAGCAGTTTTAAACAGGAAAACTATGGCTACACCTTC. Its translation is CASSFKQENYGYTF.

The V gene is TRBV5-5, the J gene TRBJ1-4, with D hard to call. The germline gives CDR1 SGHKS, CDR2 YYEKEE (reference sequence). V was clipped by 3 bases and J by 0 bases, with 6 bases between them. The CDR3 totals 14 residues. The CDR3 DNA sequence: TGTGCCAGCAGCTCAATAGCAACTAATGAAAAACTGTTTTTT. As protein: CASSSIATNEKLFF. The complete variable domain, with remaining parts taken from reference TRBV5-5 and TRBJ1-4, reads DAGVTQSPTHLIKTRGQQVTLRCSPISGHKSVSWYQQVLGQGPQFIFQYYEKEERGRGNFPDRFSARQFPNYSSELNVNALLLGDSALYLCASSSIATNEKLFFGSGTQLSVL.

V and J are TRBV24-1 and TRBJ1-2, with 9 nucleotides matching TRBD1. J was trimmed by 4 bases and V by 6 bases; bases with no gene match: 8. This CDR3 is 15 amino acids long. Germline values: CDR1 KGHDR, CDR2 SFDVKD. The CDR3 is CATSTGGPLGYGYTF. The DNA for the CDR3 is TGTGCCACCAGTACAGGGGGCCCCTTGGGCTATGGCTACACCTTC.

J is TRBJ1-2 and V is TRBV2; TRBD1 is a possible D gene (5 bases). The V end lost 6 bases, the J end lost 4 bases, and 15 bases lay between the germline ends. This CDR3 comprises 14 residues. CDR1 is SNHLY, CDR2 FYNNEI, per germline. CDR3 region: CASRGVGTGYGYTF. DNA for the CDR3: TGTGCCAGCAGAGGAGTAGGGACTGGCTATGGCTACACCTTC.